The rows below give T cell receptor beta chains drawn from one sample of a study of naive CD8 T cells in extremely preterm neonates. Produced via immunoSEQ multiplex PCR; TCRdb's table is partial and in-frame only. This sample has 5,000 to 6,500 clones, with 95% to 97% found just once. The source material was naive CD8+ T cells from blood. The receptors here all came from a human donor in good health. Both conserved end residues are part of each CDR3. The D gene is left open where the match is weak. Expanded clones are given a class, and other clones once, few, many or no size at all.

>TRBJ1-1|.|TRBD1|TRBV7-9
CASSPEEGAGTEAFF
TGTGCCAGCAGCCCGGAAGAGGGGGCTGGCACTGAAGCTTTCTTT
>TRBJ1-2|.|TRBD1|TRBV9
CASSAFSGTANYGYTF
TGTGCCAGCAGCGCCTTTTCCGGGACAGCTAACTATGGCTACACCTTC
>TRBJ2-7|once|TRBD2|TRBV6-5
CASSPSRTREQYF
TGTGCCAGCAGCCCCTCTAGGACTAGGGAGCAGTACTTC
>TRBJ1-1|.|.|TRBV6-5
CASSHTENTEAFF
TGTGCCAGCAGCCACACAGAGAACACTGAAGCTTTCTTT
>TRBJ2-1|.|.|TRBV27
CASGPLNPYNEQFF
TGTGCCAGCGGCCCGTTAAACCCCTACAATGAGCAGTTCTTC
>TRBJ2-3|.|TRBD2|TRBV18
CASSPLPPTSGGATDTQYF
TGTGCCAGCTCACCCCTCCCCCCGACTAGCGGGGGTGCCACAGATACGCAGTATTTT
>TRBJ1-5|.|TRBD1|TRBV28
CASRTTGSQPQHF
TGTGCCAGCAGGACGACAGGGAGTCAGCCCCAGCATTTT
>TRBJ1-1|.|.|TRBV30
CAWTGPRRGNTEAFF
TGTGCCTGGACGGGGCCCCGGCGGGGGAACACTGAAGCTTTCTTT
>TRBJ2-7|once|TRBD1|TRBV6-5
CASSQLGQGAYEQYF
TGTGCCAGCAGTCAGCTCGGACAGGGGGCCTACGAGCAGTACTTC
>TRBJ2-2|.|TRBD2|TRBV11-1
CASSQTGLAGNTGELFF
TGTGCCAGCAGCCAAACTGGACTAGCGGGGAACACCGGGGAGCTGTTTTTT
>TRBJ2-5|.|TRBD1|TRBV19
CASSPGQGMGTQYF
TGTGCCAGTAGTCCCGGACAGGGGATGGGGACCCAGTACTTC